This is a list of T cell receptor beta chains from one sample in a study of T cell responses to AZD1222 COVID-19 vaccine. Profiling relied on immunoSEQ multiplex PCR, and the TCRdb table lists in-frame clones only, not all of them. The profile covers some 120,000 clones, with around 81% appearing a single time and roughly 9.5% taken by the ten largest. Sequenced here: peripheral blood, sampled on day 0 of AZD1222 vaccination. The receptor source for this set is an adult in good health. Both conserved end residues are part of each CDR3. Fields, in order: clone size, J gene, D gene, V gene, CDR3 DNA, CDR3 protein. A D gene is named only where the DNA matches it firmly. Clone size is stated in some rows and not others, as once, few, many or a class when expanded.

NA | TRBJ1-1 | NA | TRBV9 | TGTGCCAGCAGCGTTAGGGGTGACACTGAAGCTTTCTTT | CASSVRGDTEAFF
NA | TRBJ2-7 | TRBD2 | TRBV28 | TGTGCCAGCCTCTACAGCGGGAGAAGCGAGCAGTACTTC | CASLYSGRSEQYF
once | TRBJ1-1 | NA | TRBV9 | TGTGCCAGCAGCGTGGGAACTCTGAACACTGAAGCTTTCTTT | CASSVGTLNTEAFF
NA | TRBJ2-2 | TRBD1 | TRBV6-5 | TGTGCCTGCAACGGGGCAGGGGGAACCGGGGAGCTGTTTTTT | CACNGAGGTGELFF
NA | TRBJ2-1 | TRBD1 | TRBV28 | TGTGCCAGCAGTTACCCGGACAGGGGCTACAATGAGCAGTTCTTC | CASSYPDRGYNEQFF
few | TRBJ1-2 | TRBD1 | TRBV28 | TGTGCCAGCAGTTACAGGGGTGGCTACACCTTC | CASSYRGGYTF
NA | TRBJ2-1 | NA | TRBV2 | TGTGCCAGCACAAGGGGGCAGGGGGGAAGCAATGAGCAGTTCTTC | CASTRGQGGSNEQFF
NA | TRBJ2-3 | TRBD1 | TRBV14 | TGTGCCAGCAGCCATAGGGGGACAGGGTCCACGCATACGCAGTATTTT | CASSHRGTGSTHTQYF
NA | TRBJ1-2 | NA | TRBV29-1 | TGCAGCGTTGAATTCCAGGGCCAGGGGGGCTACACCTTC | CSVEFQGQGGYTF
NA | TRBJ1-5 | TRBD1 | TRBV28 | TGTGCCAGCAGCTATTCGCCCCCAACGGACAGGGGGCTTAGAAATCAGCCCCAGCATTTT | CASSYSPPTDRGLRNQPQHF
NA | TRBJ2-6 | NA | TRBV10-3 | TGTGCCATCTCGGCCTCGACTGGGGCCAACGTCCTGACTTTC | CAISASTGANVLTF
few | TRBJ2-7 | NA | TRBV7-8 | TGTGCCAGCAGCTTACATACAGGGTTCGAGCAGTACTTC | CASSLHTGFEQYF
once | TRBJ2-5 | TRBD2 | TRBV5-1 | TGCGCCAGCAGCTTTCCGAGCGGGGGGATCCAAGAGACCCAGTACTTC | CASSFPSGGIQETQYF
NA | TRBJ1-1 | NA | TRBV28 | TGTGCCAGCAAAATCGCAGGGGACACTGAAGCTTTCTTT | CASKIAGDTEAFF